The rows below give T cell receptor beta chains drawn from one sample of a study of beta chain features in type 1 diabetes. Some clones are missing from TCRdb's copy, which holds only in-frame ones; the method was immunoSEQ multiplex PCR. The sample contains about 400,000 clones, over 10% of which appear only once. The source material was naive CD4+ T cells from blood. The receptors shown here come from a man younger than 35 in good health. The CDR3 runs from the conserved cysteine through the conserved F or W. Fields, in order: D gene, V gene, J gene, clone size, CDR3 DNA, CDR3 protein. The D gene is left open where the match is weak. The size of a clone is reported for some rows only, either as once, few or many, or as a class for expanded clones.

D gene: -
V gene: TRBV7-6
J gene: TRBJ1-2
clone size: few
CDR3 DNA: TGTGCCAGCAGCCTGGACACTAACTATGGCTACACCTTC
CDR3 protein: CASSLDTNYGYTF

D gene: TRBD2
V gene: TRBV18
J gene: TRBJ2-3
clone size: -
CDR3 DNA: TGTGCCAGCTCACCGCGGACTAGCGGAAGCACAGATACGCAGTATTTT
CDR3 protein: CASSPRTSGSTDTQYF

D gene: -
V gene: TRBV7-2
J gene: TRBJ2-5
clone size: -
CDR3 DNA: TGTGCCAGCAGCCTAGGGGGAGGGGTGGAGACCCAGTACTTC
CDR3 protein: CASSLGGGVETQYF

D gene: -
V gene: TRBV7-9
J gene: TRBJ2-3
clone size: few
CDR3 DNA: TGTGCCAGCAGCTTAGGCCAGGCCACAGATACGCAGTATTTT
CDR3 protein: CASSLGQATDTQYF

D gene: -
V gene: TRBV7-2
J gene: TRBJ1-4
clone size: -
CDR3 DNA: TGTGCCAGCAGCTTTAGGGCAGGGAAGGAAAAACTGTTTTTT
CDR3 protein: CASSFRAGKEKLFF

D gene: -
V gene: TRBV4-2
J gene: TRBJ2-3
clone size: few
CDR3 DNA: TGTGCCAGCAGCCAAGATCCCCCAGCAGGGGCGCAGTATTTT
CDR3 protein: CASSQDPPAGAQYF

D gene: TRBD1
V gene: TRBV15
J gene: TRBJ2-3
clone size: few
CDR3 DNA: TGTGCCACCAGCAGAAACAGGGGCGTCACAGATACGCAGTATTTT
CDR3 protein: CATSRNRGVTDTQYF

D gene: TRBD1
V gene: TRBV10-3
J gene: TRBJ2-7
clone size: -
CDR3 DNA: TGTGCCATCAGAAAAATAGGACAGGGGGCGGGAGAGCAGTACTTC
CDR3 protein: CAIRKIGQGAGEQYF

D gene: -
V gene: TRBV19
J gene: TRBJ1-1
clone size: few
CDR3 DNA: TGTGCCAGTAGGTACGGGGGGGGCACTGAAGCTTTCTTT
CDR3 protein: CASRYGGGTEAFF

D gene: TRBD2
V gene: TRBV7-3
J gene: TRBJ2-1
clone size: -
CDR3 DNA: TGTGCCAGCAGCTGGTTGCTAGCGGGAGGGGAGCAGTTCTTC
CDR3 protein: CASSWLLAGGEQFF

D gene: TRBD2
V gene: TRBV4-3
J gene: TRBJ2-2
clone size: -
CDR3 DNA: TGCGCCAGCAGCCAGGGACTAGCGATGAACACCGGGGAGCTGTTTTTT
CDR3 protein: CASSQGLAMNTGELFF

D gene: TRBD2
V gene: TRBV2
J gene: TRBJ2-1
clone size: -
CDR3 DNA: TGTGCCAGCAGTGTAAGTCTAGCGGGGGCGAACGAGCAGTTCTTC
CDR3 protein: CASSVSLAGANEQFF

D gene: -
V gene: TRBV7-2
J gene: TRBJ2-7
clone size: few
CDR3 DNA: TGTGCCAGCAGCTTAGCAATCGCGCGAGCCTACGAGCAGTACTTC
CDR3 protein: CASSLAIARAYEQYF

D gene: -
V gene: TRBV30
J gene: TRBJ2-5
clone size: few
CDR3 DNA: TGTGCCTGGAGTTCGGCAGGCAGTTGGTACTTC
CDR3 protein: CAWSSAGSWYF

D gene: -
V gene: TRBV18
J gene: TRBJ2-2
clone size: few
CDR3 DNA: TGTGCCAGCTCACCACTCCGTTCCGGGGAGCTGTTTTTT
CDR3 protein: CASSPLRSGELFF

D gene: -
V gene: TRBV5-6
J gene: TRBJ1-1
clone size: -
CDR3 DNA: TGTGCCAGCAGCTGGAATTTGGGGGGGACTGAAGCTTTCTTT
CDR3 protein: CASSWNLGGTEAFF

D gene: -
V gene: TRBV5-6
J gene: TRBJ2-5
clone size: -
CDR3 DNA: TGTGCCAGCAGCTTGCTTCCGAGCGGATCCCAAGAGACCCAGTACTTC
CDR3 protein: CASSLLPSGSQETQYF

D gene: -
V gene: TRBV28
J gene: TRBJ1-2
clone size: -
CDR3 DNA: TGTGCCAGCAGGCTACCGGGTGGCTCCTACACCTTC
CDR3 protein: CASRLPGGSYTF

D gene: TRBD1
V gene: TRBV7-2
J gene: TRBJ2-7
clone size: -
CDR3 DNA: TGTGCCAGCAGACAAATCGGACAGGGGGGATACGAGCAGTACTTC
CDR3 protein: CASRQIGQGGYEQYF

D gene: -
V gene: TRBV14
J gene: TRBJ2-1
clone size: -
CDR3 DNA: TGTGCCAGCAGCCAACAGCAAAGGGGATCCTACAATGAGCAGTTCTTC
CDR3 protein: CASSQQQRGSYNEQFF

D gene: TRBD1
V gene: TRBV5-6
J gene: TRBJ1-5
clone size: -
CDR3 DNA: TGTGCCAGCAGCTTGGAAGGACAGGGGTTCAATCAGCCCCAGCATTTT
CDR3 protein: CASSLEGQGFNQPQHF

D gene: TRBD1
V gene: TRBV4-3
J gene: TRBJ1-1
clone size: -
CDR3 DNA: TGCGCCAGCAGCCAAGAGACAGGGCTGGACACTGAAGCTTTCTTT
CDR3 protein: CASSQETGLDTEAFF

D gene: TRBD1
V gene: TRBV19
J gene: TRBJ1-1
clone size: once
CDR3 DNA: TGTGCCAGTAGTTATGGACAGGGTGGTAACACTGAAGCTTTCTTT
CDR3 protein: CASSYGQGGNTEAFF

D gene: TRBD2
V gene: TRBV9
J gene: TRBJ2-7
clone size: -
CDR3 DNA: TGTGCCAGCAGCCAGACTAGCGGGGGGCCGGGCGAGCAGTACTTC
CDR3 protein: CASSQTSGGPGEQYF

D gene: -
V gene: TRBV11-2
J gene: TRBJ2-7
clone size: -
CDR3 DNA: TGTGCCAGCAGCCTCGAGGGTTACGAGCAGTACTTC
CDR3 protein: CASSLEGYEQYF

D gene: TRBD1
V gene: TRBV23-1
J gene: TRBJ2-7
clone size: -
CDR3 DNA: TGCGCCAGCAGTCAATCTTCCCTTTTAGGGACAGCCTACGAGCAGTACTTC
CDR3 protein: CASSQSSLLGTAYEQYF

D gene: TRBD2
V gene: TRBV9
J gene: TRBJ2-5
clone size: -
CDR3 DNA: TGTGCCAGCAGCGTAGGGGCTTCCCGGACTAGCGGAGAGACCCAGTACTTC
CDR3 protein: CASSVGASRTSGETQYF

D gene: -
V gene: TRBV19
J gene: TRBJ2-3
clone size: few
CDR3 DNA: TGTGCCAGCCGGCAGGTGGGCACAGATACGCAGTATTTT
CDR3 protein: CASRQVGTDTQYF

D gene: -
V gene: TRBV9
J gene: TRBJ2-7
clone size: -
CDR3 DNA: TGTGCCAGCAGTCGGGGGGCCCTTACCTACGAGCAGTACTTC
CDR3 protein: CASSRGALTYEQYF

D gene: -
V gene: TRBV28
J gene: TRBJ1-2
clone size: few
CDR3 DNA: TGTGCCAGCAGTTTAGGACAGTATGGCTACACCTTC
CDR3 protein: CASSLGQYGYTF

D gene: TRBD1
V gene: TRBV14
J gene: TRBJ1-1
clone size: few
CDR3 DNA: TGTGCCAGCAGCCACGTTGACAGGGGGAGCACTGAAGCTTTCTTT
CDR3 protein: CASSHVDRGSTEAFF

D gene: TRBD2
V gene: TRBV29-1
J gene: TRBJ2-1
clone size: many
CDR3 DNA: TGCAGCGTTGAATTCGCGGGAGCTGTCGGTGAGCAGTTCTTC
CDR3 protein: CSVEFAGAVGEQFF

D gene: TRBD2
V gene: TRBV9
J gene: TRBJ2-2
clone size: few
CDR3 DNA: TGTGCCAGCAGCTTGACTAGCGGGGTGAACACCGGGGAGCTGTTTTTT
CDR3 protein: CASSLTSGVNTGELFF

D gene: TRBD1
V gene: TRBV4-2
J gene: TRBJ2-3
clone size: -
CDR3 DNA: TGTGCCAGCAGCCACCTTCGACAGGGCTCCACAGATACGCAGTATTTT
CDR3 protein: CASSHLRQGSTDTQYF

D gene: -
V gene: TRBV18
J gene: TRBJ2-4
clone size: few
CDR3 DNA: TGTGCCAGCTCACCAGGTTTGTCTTCGGGGAAAAACATTCAGTACTTC
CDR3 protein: CASSPGLSSGKNIQYF

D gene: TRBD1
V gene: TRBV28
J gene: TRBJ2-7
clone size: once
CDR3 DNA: TGTGCCAGCAGTTTAGCGGACAGGGTCAGCGAGCAGTACTTC
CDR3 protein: CASSLADRVSEQYF

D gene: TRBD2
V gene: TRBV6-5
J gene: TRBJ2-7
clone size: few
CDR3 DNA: TGTGCCAGCAGTTACTCAGTTAGCGGGGTCTACGAGCAGTACTTC
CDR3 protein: CASSYSVSGVYEQYF

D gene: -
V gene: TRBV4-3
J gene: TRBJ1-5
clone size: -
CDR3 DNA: TGCGCCAGCAGCCAAGACTCTACTAGCAATCAGCCCCAGCATTTT
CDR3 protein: CASSQDSTSNQPQHF

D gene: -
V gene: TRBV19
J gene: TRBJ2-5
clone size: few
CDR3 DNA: TGTGCCAGTAGTGACAGGTTCCAAGAGACCCAGTACTTC
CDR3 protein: CASSDRFQETQYF

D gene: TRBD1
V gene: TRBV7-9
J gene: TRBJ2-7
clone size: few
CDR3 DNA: TGTGCCAGCAGCTTTCCCACGGGGGAGGGACAGGGGGTACTCGAGCAGTACTTC
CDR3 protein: CASSFPTGEGQGVLEQYF

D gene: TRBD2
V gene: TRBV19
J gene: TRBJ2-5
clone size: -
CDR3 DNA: TGTGCCAGTAGCCCTAGCGGACTGGGAGAGACCCAGTACTTC
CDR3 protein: CASSPSGLGETQYF

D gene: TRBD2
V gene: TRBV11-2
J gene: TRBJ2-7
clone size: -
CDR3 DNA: TGTGCCAGCAGCTTACCCACCCGCCCCGCTAGCGGGGGGCTCTACGAGCAGTACTTC
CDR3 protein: CASSLPTRPASGGLYEQYF

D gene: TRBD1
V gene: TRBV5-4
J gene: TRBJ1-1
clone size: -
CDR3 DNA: TGTGCCAGCAGCGGACGTGACAGGGCGGAGGCTTTCTTT
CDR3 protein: CASSGRDRAEAFF

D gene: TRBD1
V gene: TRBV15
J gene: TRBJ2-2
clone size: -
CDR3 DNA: TGTGCCACCAGCAGGGACAGGGGCGGCACCGGGGAGCTGTTTTTT
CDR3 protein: CATSRDRGGTGELFF

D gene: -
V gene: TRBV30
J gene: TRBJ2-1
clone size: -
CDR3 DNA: TGTGCCAGTGGGACATCCTACAATGAGCAGTTCTTC
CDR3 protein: CASGTSYNEQFF

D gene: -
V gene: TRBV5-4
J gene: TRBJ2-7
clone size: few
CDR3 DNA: TGTGCCAGCAGCTTACACGGGGAGGTCTACGAGCAGTACTTC
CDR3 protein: CASSLHGEVYEQYF

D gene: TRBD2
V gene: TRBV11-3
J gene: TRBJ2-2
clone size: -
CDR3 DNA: TGTGCCAGCTCGGGACTAGCGGACGGGGAGCTGTTTTTT
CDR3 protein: CASSGLADGELFF

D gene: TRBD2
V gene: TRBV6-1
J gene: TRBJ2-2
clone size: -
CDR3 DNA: TGTGCCAGACGGGGGACTAGCGGGGGTTCCGGGGAGCTGTTTTTT
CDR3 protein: CARRGTSGGSGELFF

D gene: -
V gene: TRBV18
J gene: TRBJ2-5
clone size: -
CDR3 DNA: TGTGCCAGCTCACCACCGGGCCTCCCCGAGACCCAGTACTTC
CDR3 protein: CASSPPGLPETQYF

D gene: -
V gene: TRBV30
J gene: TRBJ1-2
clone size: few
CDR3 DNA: TGTGCCTGGAGTGGGGGGGTGTACGGCTACACCTTC
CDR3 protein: CAWSGGVYGYTF

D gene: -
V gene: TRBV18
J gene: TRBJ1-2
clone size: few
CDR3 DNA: TGTGCCAGCTCACCAGCACAGGCCCTCCCCTATGGCTACACCTTC
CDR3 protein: CASSPAQALPYGYTF

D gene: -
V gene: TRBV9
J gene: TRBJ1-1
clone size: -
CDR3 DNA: TGTGCCAGCAGCGTAGTCAGTTCGAACACTGAAGCTTTCTTT
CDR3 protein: CASSVVSSNTEAFF

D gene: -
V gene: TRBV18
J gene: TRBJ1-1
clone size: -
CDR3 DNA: TGTGCCAGCTCACCCGGGGGGTCCAGGAACACTGAAGCTTTCTTT
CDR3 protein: CASSPGGSRNTEAFF

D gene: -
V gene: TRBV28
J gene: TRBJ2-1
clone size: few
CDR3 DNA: TGTGCCAGCAGCCTCGACAAATACAATGAGCAGTTCTTC
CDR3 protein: CASSLDKYNEQFF

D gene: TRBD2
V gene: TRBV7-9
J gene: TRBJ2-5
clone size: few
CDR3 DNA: TGTGCCGCCTGGGACTATGAAGAGACCCAGTACTTC
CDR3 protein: CAAWDYEETQYF

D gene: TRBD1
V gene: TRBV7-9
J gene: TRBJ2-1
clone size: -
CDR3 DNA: TGTGCCAGCAGCTTAGAACTGGGACAGGGATACAATGAGCAGTTCTTC
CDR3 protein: CASSLELGQGYNEQFF

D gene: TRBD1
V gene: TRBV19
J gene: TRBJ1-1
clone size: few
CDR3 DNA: TGTGCCAGTACCCTTGACAGGGGGCTCACTGAAGCTTTCTTT
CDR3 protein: CASTLDRGLTEAFF

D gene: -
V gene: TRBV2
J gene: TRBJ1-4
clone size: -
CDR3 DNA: TGTGCCACCCACAGGGAGTATAATGAAAAACTGTTTTTT
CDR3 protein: CATHREYNEKLFF